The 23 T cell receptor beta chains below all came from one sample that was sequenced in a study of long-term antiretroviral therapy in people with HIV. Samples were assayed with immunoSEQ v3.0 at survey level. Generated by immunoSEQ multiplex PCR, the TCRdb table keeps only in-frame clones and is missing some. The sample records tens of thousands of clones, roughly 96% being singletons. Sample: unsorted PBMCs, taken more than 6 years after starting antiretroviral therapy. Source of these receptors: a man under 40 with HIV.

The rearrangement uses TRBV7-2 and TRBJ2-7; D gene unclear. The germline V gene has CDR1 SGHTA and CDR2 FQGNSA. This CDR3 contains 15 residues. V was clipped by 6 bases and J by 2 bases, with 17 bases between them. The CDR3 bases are TGTGCCAGCAGTCGAGTTCCGGACGGAACCTACGAGCAGTACTTC. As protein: CASSRVPDGTYEQYF.

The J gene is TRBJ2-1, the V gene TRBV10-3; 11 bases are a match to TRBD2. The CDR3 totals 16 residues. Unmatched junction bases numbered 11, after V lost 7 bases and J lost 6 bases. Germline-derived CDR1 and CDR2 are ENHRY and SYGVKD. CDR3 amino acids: CAITIAGGPLTNEQFF. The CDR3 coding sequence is TGTGCCATCACTATAGCGGGAGGGCCGTTGACCAATGAGCAGTTCTTC.

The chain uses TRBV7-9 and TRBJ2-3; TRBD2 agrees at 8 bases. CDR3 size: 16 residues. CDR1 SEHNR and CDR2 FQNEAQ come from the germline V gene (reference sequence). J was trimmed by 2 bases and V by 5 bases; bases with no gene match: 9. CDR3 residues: CASSLGLARYTDTQYF. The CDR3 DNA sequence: TGTGCCAGCAGCCTCGGACTAGCCCGGTACACAGATACGCAGTATTTT.

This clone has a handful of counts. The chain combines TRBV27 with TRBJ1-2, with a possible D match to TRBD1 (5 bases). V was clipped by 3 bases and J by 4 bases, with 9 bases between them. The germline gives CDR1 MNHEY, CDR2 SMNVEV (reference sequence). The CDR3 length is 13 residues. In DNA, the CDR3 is TGTGCCAGCAGTTTCCGGGGGTTCTATGGCTACACCTTC. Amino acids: CASSFRGFYGYTF.

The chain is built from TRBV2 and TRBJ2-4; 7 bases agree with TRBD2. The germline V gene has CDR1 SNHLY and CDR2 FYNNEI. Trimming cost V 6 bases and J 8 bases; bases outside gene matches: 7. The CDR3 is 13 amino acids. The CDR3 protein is CASSEGRADIQYF. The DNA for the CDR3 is TGTGCCAGCAGCGAGGGGAGGGCGGACATTCAGTACTTC.

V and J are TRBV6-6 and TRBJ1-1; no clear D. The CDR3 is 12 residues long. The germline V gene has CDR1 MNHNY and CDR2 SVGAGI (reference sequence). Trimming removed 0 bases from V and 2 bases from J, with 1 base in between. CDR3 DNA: TGTGCCAGCAGTTACTCAAACACTGAAGCTTTCTTT. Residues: CASSYSNTEAFF.

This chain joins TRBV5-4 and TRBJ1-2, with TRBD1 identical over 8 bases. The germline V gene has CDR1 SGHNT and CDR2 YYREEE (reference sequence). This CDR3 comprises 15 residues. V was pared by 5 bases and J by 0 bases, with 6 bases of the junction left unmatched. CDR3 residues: CASRPTGQANYGYTF. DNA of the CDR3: TGTGCCAGCAGACCAACGGGACAGGCTAACTATGGCTACACCTTC.

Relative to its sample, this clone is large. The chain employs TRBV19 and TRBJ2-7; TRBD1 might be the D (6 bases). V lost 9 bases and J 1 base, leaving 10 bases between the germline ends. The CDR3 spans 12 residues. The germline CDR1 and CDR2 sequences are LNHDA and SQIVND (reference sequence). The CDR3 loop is CASGTGSYEQYF. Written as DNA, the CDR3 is TGTGCCAGCGGAACAGGGTCCTACGAGCAGTACTTC.

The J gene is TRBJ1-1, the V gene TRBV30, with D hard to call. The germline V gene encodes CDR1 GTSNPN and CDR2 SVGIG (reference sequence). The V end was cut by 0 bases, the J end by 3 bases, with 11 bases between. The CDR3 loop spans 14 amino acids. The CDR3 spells CAWSVLLTHTEAFF. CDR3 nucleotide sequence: TGTGCCTGGAGTGTACTTCTAACCCACACTGAAGCTTTCTTT.

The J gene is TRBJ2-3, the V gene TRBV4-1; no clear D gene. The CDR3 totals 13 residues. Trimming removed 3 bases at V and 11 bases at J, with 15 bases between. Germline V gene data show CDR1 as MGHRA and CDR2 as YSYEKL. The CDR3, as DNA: TGCGCCAGCAGCCACGCTAACACCTACGAGCAGTATTTT. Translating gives CASSHANTYEQYF.

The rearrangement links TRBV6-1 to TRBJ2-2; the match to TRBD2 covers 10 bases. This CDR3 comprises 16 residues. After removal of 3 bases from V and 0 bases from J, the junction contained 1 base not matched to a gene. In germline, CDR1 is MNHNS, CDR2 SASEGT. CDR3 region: CASSDLAGANTGELFF. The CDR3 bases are TGTGCCAGCAGTGATCTAGCGGGGGCGAACACCGGGGAGCTGTTTTTT.

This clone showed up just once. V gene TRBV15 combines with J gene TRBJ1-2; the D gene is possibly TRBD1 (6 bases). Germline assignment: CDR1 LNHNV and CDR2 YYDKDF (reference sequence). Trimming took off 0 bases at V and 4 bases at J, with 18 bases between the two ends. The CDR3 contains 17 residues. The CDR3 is CATSRDSGQGLAYGYTF. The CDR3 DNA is TGTGCCACCAGCAGAGATAGTGGGCAGGGGTTGGCCTATGGCTACACCTTC.

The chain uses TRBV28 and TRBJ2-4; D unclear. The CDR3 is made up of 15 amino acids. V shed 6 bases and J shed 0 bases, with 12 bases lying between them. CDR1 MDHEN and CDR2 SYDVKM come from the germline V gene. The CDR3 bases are TGTGCCAGCAGCGCCCCCCGTGTAGCCAAAAACATTCAGTACTTC. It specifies CASSAPRVAKNIQYF.

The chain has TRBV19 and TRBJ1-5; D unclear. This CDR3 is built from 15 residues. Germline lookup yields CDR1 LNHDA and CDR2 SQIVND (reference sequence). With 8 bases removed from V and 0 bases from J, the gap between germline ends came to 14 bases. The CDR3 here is CASHSPKRSNQPQHF. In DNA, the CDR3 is TGTGCCAGTCATAGTCCTAAGCGTAGCAATCAGCCCCAGCATTTT.

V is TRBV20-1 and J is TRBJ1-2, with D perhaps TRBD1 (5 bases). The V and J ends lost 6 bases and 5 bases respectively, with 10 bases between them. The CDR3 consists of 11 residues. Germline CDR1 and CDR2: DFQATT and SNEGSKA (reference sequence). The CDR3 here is CSAPTVYGYTF. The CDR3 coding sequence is TGCAGTGCGCCGACAGTTTATGGCTACACCTTC.

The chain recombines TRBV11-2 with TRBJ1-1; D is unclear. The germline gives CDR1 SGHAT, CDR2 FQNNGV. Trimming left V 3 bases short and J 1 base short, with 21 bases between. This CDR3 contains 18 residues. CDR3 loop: CASSFLSLGRWGNTEAFF. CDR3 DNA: TGTGCCAGCAGCTTTCTATCACTCGGGAGGTGGGGGAACACTGAAGCTTTCTTT.

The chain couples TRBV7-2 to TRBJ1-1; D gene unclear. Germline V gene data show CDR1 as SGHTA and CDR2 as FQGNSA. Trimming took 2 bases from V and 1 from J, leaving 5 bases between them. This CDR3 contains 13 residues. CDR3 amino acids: CASSLLRNTEAFF. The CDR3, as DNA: TGTGCCAGCAGCTTATTGCGGAACACTGAAGCTTTCTTT.

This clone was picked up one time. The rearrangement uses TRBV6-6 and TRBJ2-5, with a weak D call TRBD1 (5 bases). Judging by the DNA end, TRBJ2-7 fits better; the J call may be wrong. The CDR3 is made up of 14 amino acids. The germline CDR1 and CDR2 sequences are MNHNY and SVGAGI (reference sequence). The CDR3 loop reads CASSYSPGRDEQYF. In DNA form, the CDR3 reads TGTGCCAGCAGTTACTCGCCAGGGCGCGACGAGCAGTACTTC.

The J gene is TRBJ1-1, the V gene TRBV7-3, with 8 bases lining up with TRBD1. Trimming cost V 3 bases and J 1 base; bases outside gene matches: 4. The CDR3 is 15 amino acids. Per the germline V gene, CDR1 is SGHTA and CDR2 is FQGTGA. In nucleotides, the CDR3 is TGTGCCAGCAGCTTGTTGGGGACAGGGAACACTGAAGCTTTCTTT. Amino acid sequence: CASSLLGTGNTEAFF.

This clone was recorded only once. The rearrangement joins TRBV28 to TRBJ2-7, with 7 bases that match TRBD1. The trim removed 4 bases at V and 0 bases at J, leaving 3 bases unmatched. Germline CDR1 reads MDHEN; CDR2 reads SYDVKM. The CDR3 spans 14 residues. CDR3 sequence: CASSSDRDSYEQYF. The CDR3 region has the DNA TGTGCCAGCAGTTCAGACAGGGACTCCTACGAGCAGTACTTC.

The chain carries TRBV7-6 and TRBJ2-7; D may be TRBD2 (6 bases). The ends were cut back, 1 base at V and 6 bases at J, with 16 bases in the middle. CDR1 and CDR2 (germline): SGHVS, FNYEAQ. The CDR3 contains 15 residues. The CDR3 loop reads CASSLVGGVEGEQYF. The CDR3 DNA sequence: TGTGCCAGCAGCTTAGTGGGTGGGGTGGAGGGCGAGCAGTACTTC.

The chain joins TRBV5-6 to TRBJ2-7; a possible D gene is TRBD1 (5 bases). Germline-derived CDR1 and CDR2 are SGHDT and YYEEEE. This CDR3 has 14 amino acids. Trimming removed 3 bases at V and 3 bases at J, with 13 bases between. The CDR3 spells CASSSGQGHYEQYF. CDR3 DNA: TGTGCCAGCAGCTCAGGACAAGGCCACTACGAGCAGTACTTC.

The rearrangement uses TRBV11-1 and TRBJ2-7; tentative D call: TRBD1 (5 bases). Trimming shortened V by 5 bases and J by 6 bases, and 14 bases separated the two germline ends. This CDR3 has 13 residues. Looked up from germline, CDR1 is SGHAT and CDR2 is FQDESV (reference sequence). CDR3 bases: TGTGCCAGCAGCCTTCAGGGTAATGCCGAGCAGTACTTC. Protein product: CASSLQGNAEQYF.